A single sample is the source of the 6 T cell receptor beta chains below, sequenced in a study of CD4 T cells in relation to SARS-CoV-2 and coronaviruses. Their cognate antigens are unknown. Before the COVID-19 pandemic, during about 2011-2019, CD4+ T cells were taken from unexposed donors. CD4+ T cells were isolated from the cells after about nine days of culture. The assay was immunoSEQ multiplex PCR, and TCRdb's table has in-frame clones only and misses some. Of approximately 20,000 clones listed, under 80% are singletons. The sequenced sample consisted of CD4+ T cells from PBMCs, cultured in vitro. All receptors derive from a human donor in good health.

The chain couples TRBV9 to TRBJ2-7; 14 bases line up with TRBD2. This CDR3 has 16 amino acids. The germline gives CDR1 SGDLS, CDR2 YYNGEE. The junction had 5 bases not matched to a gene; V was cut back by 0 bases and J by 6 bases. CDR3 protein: CASSVESGTSGSEQYF. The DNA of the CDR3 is TGTGCCAGCAGCGTAGAGAGCGGGACTAGCGGGAGCGAGCAGTACTTC. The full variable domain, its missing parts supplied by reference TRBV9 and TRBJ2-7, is DSGVTQTPKHLITATGQRVTLRCSPRSGDLSVYWYQQSLDQGLQFLIQYYNGEERAKGNILERFSAQQFPDLHSELNLSSLELGDSALYFCASSVESGTSGSEQYFGPGTRLTVT.

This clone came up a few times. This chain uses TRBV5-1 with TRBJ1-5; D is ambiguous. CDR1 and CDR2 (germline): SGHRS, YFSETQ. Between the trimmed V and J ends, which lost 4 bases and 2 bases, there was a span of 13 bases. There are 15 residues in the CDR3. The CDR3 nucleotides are TGCGCCAGCAGCCCAGCAGACCCCCGCAATCAGCCCCAGCATTTT. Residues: CASSPADPRNQPQHF.

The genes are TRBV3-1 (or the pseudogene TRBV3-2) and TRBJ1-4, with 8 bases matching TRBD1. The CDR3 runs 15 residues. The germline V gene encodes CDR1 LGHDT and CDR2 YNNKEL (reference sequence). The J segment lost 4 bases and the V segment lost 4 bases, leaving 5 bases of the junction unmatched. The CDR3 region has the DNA TGTGCCAGCAGCCCGCCGGGACAGGTTAATGAAAAACTGTTTTTT. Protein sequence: CASSPPGQVNEKLFF.

The CDR3 sequence: CASSPARGGRETQYF. CDR3 DNA sequence: TGTGCCAGCAGCCCCGCCAGGGGGGGTCGGGAGACCCAGTACTTC. The rearrangement uses TRBV3-1 (or the pseudogene TRBV3-2) and TRBJ2-5; either TRBD1 or TRBD2 may fit D (7 bases each). Germline CDR1 LGHDT, CDR2 YNNKEL (reference sequence). Deletions cut 4 bases from V and 5 bases from J, with 17 bases between. CDR3 length: 15 amino acids.

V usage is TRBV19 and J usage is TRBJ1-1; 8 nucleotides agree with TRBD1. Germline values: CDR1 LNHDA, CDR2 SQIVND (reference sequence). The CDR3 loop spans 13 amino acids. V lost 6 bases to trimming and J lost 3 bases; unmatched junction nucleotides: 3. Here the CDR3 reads CASRDRVDTEAFF. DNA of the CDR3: TGTGCCAGTAGGGACAGGGTGGACACTGAAGCTTTCTTT.

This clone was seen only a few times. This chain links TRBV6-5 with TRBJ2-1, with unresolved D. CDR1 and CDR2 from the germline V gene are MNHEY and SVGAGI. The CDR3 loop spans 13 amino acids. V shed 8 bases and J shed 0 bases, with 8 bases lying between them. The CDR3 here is CASGRTSYNEQFF. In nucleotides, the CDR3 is TGTGCCAGCGGGCGGACCTCCTACAATGAGCAGTTCTTC.